This TCR beta chain was documented in a study of T cell responses to AZD1222 COVID-19 vaccine. The table came from immunoSEQ multiplex PCR; TCRdb's copy has only in-frame clones and leaves some out. The sample records some 130,000 clones, around 90% being singletons. On this clone: The antigen is unknown.

Regarding the study as a whole: Increases in Spike-specific TCR breadth and depth were seen after two AZD1222 doses.

The sequence was collected from an adult in good health. The sample in question was peripheral blood, obtained on day 0 of MenACWY control vaccination.

The CDR3 reads CASSLVGLEQYF. DNA of the CDR3: TGTGCCAGCAGCTTAGTAGGGCTGGAGCAGTACTTC. This chain links TRBV11-2 with TRBJ2-7, with D unclear. The CDR3 is 12 amino acids. Germline assignment: CDR1 SGHAT and CDR2 FQNNGV. Trimming stripped 1 base from V and 7 bases from J, with 8 bases between.